The T cell receptor beta chain under discussion was sequenced for a study of blood T cell repertoires in COVID-19. Here immunoSEQ multiplex PCR was the method, and the copy in TCRdb shows in-frame clones only, minus some. This table has under 150,000 clones, approximately 89% appearing once. The source material was peripheral blood. The sequence came from a woman aged 55-69 years with COVID-19, enrolled during active disease.

The CDR3 loop is CASSLGRGSYNSPLHF. CDR3 DNA sequence: TGTGCCAGCAGTTTAGGGAGGGGGTCCTATAATTCACCCCTCCACTTT. V and J are TRBV27 and TRBJ1-6; possible D gene TRBD1, 6 bases. Germline V gives CDR1 MNHEY, CDR2 SMNVEV (reference sequence). Deletions cut 2 bases from V and 1 base from J, with 9 bases between. The length of the CDR3 is 16 residues.